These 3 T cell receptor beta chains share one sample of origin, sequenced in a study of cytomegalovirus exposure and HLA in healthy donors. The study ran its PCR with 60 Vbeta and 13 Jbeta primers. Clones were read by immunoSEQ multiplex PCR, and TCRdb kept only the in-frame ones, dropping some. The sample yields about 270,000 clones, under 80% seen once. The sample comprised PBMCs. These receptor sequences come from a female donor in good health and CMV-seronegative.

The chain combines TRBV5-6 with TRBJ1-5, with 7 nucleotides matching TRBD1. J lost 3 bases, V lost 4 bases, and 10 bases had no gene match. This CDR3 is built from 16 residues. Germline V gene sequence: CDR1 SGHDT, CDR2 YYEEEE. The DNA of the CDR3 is TGTGCCAGCAGCCCCCAGGCAGGGGGTTACAATCAGCCCCAGCATTTT. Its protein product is CASSPQAGGYNQPQHF.

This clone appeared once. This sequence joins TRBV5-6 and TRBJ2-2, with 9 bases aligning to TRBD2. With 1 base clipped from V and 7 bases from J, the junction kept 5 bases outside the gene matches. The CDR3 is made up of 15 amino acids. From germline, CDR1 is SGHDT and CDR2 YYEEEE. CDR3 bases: TGTGCCAGCAGCTTGTTAGCGGGAGTTTTCGGGGAGCTGTTTTTT. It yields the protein CASSLLAGVFGELFF.

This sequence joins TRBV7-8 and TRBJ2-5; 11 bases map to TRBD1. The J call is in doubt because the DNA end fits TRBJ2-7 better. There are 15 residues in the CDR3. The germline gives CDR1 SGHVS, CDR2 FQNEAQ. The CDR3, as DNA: TGTGCCAGCAGTCAGGGGACAGGGGGTACTTACGAGCAGTACTTC. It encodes CASSQGTGGTYEQYF.